The entry below gives a single T cell receptor beta chain sequence along with its context. With 0 bases removed from V and 4 bases from J, the gap between germline ends came to 13 bases. CDR1 is SGHRS and CDR2 is YFSETQ in the germline V gene. CDR3 length: 15 residues. As processed by the authors: Amplified reference gene primers provided the basis for estimating nucleated cell counts. Method: immunoSEQ multiplex PCR; TCRdb's copy keeps in-frame clones and lacks some. V and J calls and clone size are as listed in that table; D and trimming were resolved from the DNA. There are around 100,000 clones in the sample; approximately 80% occur only once, and just under 4.5% lies in the top ten. This sample is drawn from a study of blood T cell repertoires in COVID-19. Study at large: Acute-phase and convalescent COVID-19 samples originated in the United States, Italy and Spain. T cells, B-cell-depleted T cells, or PBMCs provided the cDNA or gDNA that served as material.

The sequence was collected from a human donor in a cohort sampled during active COVID-19. The gene calls are TRBV5-1 and TRBJ1-2; a possible D gene is TRBD1 (6 bases). Specimen: peripheral blood. The CDR3 protein is CASSLGEQGSYGYTF. The CDR3 DNA reads as TGCGCCAGCAGCTTGGGGGAGCAGGGGAGCTATGGCTACACCTTC.